This T cell receptor (beta chain) was captured in a study of blood T cell repertoires in COVID-19. Across the study: There were acute and convalescent COVID-19 samples, and they came from the United States, Italy and Spain. Sample material is recorded as cDNA or gDNA derived from T cells, B-cell-depleted T cells, or PBMCs.

Trimming left V 2 bases short and J 2 bases short, with 5 bases between. The CDR3 consists of 13 residues. Germline CDR1 and CDR2: SGDLS and YYNGEE. Per the authors' pipeline: Researchers report that nucleated cell counts were estimated from reference gene primer amplification. Here immunoSEQ multiplex PCR was the method, and the copy in TCRdb shows in-frame clones only, minus some. The DNA gave D and trimming, while V, J and clone size come from that table. The table includes tens of thousands of clones, around 80% detected once. The clonotype comes from a human donor in a cohort sampled during active COVID-19. The source material was peripheral blood. This rearrangement joins TRBV9 to TRBJ1-3; D unclear. CDR3 in DNA: TGTGCCAGCAGCGTGAGGGCTGGAAACACCATATATTTT. Amino acid sequence: CASSVRAGNTIYF.